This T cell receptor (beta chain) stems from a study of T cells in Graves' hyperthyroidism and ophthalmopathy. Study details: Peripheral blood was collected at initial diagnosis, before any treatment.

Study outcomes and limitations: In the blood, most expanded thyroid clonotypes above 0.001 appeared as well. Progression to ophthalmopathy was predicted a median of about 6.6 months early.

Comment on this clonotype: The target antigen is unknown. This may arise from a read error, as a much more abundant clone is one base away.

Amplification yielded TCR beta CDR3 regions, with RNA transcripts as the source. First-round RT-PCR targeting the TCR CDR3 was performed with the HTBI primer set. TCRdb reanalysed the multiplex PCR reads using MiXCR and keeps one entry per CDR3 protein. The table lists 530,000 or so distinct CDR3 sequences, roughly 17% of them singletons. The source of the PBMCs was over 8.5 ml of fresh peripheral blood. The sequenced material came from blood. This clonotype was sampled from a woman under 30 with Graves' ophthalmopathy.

The CDR3 sequence: CASNMWTGLMDEQFF. CDR3 DNA: TGTGCCAGCAACATGTGGACAGGGTTGATGGACGAGCAGTTCTTC. The V call is TRBV7-2, the J call TRBJ2-1; 8 nucleotides agree with TRBD1. This CDR3 is 15 amino acids long. V was clipped by 7 bases and J by 10 bases; unmatched bases: 15. Looked up from germline, CDR1 is SGHTA and CDR2 is FQGNSA.